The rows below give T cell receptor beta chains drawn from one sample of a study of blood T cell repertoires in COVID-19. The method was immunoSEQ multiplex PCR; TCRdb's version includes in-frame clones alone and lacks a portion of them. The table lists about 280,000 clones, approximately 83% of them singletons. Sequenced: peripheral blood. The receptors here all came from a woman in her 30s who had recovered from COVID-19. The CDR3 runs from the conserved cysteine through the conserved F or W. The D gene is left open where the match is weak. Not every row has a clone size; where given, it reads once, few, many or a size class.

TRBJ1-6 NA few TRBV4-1 TGCGCCAGCAGCCAGACGGGGGGGGGCGGCTCACCCCTCCACTTT CASSQTGGGGSPLHF
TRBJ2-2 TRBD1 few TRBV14 TGTGCCAGCAGCGAATTCACAGGGGGCTGGACCGGGGAGCTGTTTTTT CASSEFTGGWTGELFF
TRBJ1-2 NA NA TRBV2 TGTGCCAGCATCATGGGCCGGAATAATAACTATGGCTACACCTTC CASIMGRNNNYGYTF
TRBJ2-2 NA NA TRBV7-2 TGTGCCAGCAGCTTAGGGACAGTATTTATCGGGGAGCTGTTTTTT CASSLGTVFIGELFF
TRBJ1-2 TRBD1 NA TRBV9 TGTGCCAGCAGTTATATGACAGGGTCCGTCTATGGCTACACCTTC CASSYMTGSVYGYTF
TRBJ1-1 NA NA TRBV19 TGTGCCAGTAGTCTCCGGGTAGGGGGGGGTGAAGCTTTCTTT CASSLRVGGGEAFF
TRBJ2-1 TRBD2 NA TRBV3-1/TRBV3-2 TGTGCCAGCAGCCAGATAGCGGGAGGCCCCAATGAGCAGTTCTTC CASSQIAGGPNEQFF
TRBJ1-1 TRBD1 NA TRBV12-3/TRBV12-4 TGTGCCAGCAGAACACGACAGGGGGCACAAGCTTTCTTT CASRTRQGAQAFF
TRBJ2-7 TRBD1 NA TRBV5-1 TGCGCCAGCAGCTACGGGACAGGGCAGTTCGACGAGCAGTACTTC CASSYGTGQFDEQYF
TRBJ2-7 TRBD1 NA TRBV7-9 TGTGCCAGCAGCCGTCGGACAGGGAACTACGAGCAGTACTTC CASSRRTGNYEQYF
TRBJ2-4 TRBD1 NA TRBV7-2 TGTGCCAGCAGCAGACAGGGGGCTTCGGACATTCAGTACTTC CASSRQGASDIQYF
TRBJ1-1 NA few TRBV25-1 TGTGCCAGCAGCCGGATGACAAGAGCTTTCTTT CASSRMTRAFF
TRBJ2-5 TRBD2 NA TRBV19 TGTGCCAGTAGCGAACATGGGACTAGCGGAACAGAGACCCAGTACTTC CASSEHGTSGTETQYF
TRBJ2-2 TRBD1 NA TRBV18 TGTGCCAGCTCTCCGGACAGGGCACCCGGGGAGCTGTTTTTT CASSPDRAPGELFF
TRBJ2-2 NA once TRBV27 TGTGCCAGCAGTTTTTGGCGGGGGCCATACACCGGGGAGCTGTTTTTT CASSFWRGPYTGELFF
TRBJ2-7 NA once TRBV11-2 TGTGCCAGCAGCTTAGGAGACACAACCTACGAGCAGTACTTC CASSLGDTTYEQYF
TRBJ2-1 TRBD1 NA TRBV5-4 TGTGCCAGCAGCACCCACCCGGGACAGGCGGAAAATGAGCAGTTCTTC CASSTHPGQAENEQFF
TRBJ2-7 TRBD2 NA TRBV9 TGTGCCAGCAGCGTAGCGGGAGGGACCTACGAGCAGTACTTC CASSVAGGTYEQYF
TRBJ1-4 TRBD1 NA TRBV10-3 TGTGCCATCAGTGATGGGGACAGGGTTAATGAAAAACTGTTTTTT CAISDGDRVNEKLFF
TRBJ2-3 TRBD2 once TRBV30 TGTGCCTGGGGTGGGGGGGGTAGCACAGATACGCAGTATTTT CAWGGGGSTDTQYF
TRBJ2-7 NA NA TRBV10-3 TGTGCCATCAGTGAGCATACGGAGGAGCAGTACTTC CAISEHTEEQYF
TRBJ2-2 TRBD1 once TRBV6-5 TGTGCCAGCAGCCAATACAGGGGAGACGGGGAGCTGTTTTTT CASSQYRGDGELFF
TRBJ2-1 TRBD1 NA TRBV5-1 TGCGCCAGCAGCTTGGACGGACAGGGGGATGAGCAGTTCTTC CASSLDGQGDEQFF
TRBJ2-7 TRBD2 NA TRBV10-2 TGCGCCATCCGGACTACGGGGGGGGAAAGCTCCTACGAGCAGTACTTC CAIRTTGGESSYEQYF
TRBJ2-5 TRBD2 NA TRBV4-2 TGTGCCAGCAGCCAAGACGGACTAGCGGGGGGAGAGACCCAGTACTTC CASSQDGLAGGETQYF
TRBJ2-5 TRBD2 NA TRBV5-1 TGCGCCAGCAGTCCTCTAGCGGGGTCACAAGAGACCCAGTACTTC CASSPLAGSQETQYF
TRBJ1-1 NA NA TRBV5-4 TGTGCCAGCAGACTCGGATCGGGGGAAGCTTTCTTT CASRLGSGEAFF